This T cell receptor (beta chain) was profiled in a study of CD4 T cell repertoires in COVID-19. J lost 2 bases, V lost 4 bases, and 15 bases had no gene match. Per germline, CDR1 SGHTS and CDR2 YDEGEE. The CDR3 sequence is 17 residues long. This table comes from immunoSEQ multiplex PCR, and its TCRdb copy is limited to in-frame clones, with some not included. The data contain some 80,000 clones, around four fifths of them singletons. The rearrangement uses TRBV5-8 and TRBJ2-7; 7 bases are shared with TRBD2. This specimen was CD4+ T cells from peripheral blood, taken after recovery from COVID-19. The sequence derives from a human donor who had COVID-19. The CDR3 sequence: CASSKQWEGGTPYEQYF. The DNA of the CDR3 is TGTGCCAGCAGCAAACAATGGGAGGGAGGGACGCCCTACGAGCAGTACTTC.